A selection of T cell receptor beta chains follows, all from one sample in a study of shared clonotypes between healthy human individuals. The protocol was immunoSEQ multiplex PCR, while the TCRdb copy is restricted to in-frame clones and leaves out a portion. Of approximately 530,000 clones in the sample, 90% to 97% were seen once. Input material: naive CD4+ T cells sorted from blood. These receptors all come from a woman aged 25 to 39 in good health. Each CDR3 is given with its conserved first and last residue. Each record gives: V gene, J gene, D gene, CDR3 protein, CDR3 DNA. A D gene is named only where the DNA matches it firmly.

>TRBV4-2|TRBJ2-3|-
CASSPELLTETDTQYF
TGTGCCAGCAGCCCGGAACTATTAACGGAAACAGATACGCAGTATTTT
>TRBV19|TRBJ2-1|-
CASSSTGSYNEQFF
TGTGCCAGTAGTTCAACGGGATCCTACAATGAGCAGTTCTTC
>TRBV23-1|TRBJ1-6|-
CASSPGFSNNSPLHF
TGCGCCAGCAGTCCAGGGTTCAGCAATAATTCACCCCTCCACTTT
>TRBV19|TRBJ2-3|-
CATTRESAGDTQYF
TGTGCCACGACGCGGGAATCGGCGGGAGATACGCAGTATTTT
>TRBV11-2|TRBJ2-7|-
CASSLAGTQSYEQYF
TGTGCCAGCAGCTTAGCCGGGACCCAGTCCTACGAGCAGTACTTC
>TRBV11-1|TRBJ2-3|TRBD2
CASSITSGKTDTQYF
TGTGCCAGCAGCATAACTAGCGGAAAGACAGATACGCAGTATTTT
>TRBV18|TRBJ2-2|TRBD2
CASSPGLAGNTGELFF
TGTGCCAGCTCTCCCGGACTAGCGGGAAACACCGGGGAGCTGTTTTTT
>TRBV5-1|TRBJ2-7|TRBD1
CASSLAGGQVYEQYF
TGCGCCAGCAGCTTGGCCGGGGGACAGGTTTACGAGCAGTACTTC
>TRBV19|TRBJ2-7|-
CASSIRAEGYYEQYF
TGTGCCAGTAGTATCCGGGCGGAAGGGTACTACGAGCAGTACTTC
>TRBV11-2|TRBJ1-3|-
CASSLNRNTIYF
TGTGCCAGCAGCTTAAATAGAAACACCATATATTTT
>TRBV5-4|TRBJ2-4|-
CASSLAGTLGKNIQYF
TGTGCCAGCAGCTTGGCCGGGACACTTGGCAAAAACATTCAGTACTTC
>TRBV6-5|TRBJ2-1|-
CASSYLAGSNEQFF
TGTGCCAGCAGTTACCTAGCAGGTAGTAATGAGCAGTTCTTC
>TRBV7-9|TRBJ2-5|TRBD2
CASSPSIAGVETQYF
TGTGCCAGCAGCCCAAGTATAGCGGGAGTTGAGACCCAGTACTTC
>TRBV5-1|TRBJ2-3|TRBD2
CASRAGRTYTDTQYF
TGCGCCAGCAGAGCCGGGAGGACGTACACAGATACGCAGTATTTT
>TRBV18|TRBJ1-3|-
CASSPPLRIRGNTIYF
TGTGCCAGCTCACCACCTTTGCGCATCAGGGGAAACACCATATATTTT
>TRBV28|TRBJ2-7|-
CASSSAGSQNYEQYF
TGTGCCAGCAGTTCCGCCGGGAGCCAAAACTACGAGCAGTACTTC
>TRBV6-5|TRBJ1-1|-
CASSAGLTGQAFF
TGTGCCAGCAGTGCAGGCCTCACGGGTCAAGCTTTCTTT
>TRBV5-1|TRBJ2-7|-
CASSKSGEQYF
TGCGCCAGCAGCAAATCCGGCGAGCAGTACTTC
>TRBV6-6|TRBJ2-4|-
CASSWGGVGAKNIQYF
TGTGCCAGCAGTTGGGGTGGTGTGGGAGCCAAAAACATTCAGTACTTC
>TRBV2|TRBJ2-4|-
CASRDRGVRAKNIQYF
TGTGCCAGCAGAGATAGGGGGGTTCGGGCCAAAAACATTCAGTACTTC
>TRBV10-1|TRBJ2-2|-
CASSGQINTGELFF
TGCGCCAGCAGTGGACAGATAAACACCGGGGAGCTGTTTTTT